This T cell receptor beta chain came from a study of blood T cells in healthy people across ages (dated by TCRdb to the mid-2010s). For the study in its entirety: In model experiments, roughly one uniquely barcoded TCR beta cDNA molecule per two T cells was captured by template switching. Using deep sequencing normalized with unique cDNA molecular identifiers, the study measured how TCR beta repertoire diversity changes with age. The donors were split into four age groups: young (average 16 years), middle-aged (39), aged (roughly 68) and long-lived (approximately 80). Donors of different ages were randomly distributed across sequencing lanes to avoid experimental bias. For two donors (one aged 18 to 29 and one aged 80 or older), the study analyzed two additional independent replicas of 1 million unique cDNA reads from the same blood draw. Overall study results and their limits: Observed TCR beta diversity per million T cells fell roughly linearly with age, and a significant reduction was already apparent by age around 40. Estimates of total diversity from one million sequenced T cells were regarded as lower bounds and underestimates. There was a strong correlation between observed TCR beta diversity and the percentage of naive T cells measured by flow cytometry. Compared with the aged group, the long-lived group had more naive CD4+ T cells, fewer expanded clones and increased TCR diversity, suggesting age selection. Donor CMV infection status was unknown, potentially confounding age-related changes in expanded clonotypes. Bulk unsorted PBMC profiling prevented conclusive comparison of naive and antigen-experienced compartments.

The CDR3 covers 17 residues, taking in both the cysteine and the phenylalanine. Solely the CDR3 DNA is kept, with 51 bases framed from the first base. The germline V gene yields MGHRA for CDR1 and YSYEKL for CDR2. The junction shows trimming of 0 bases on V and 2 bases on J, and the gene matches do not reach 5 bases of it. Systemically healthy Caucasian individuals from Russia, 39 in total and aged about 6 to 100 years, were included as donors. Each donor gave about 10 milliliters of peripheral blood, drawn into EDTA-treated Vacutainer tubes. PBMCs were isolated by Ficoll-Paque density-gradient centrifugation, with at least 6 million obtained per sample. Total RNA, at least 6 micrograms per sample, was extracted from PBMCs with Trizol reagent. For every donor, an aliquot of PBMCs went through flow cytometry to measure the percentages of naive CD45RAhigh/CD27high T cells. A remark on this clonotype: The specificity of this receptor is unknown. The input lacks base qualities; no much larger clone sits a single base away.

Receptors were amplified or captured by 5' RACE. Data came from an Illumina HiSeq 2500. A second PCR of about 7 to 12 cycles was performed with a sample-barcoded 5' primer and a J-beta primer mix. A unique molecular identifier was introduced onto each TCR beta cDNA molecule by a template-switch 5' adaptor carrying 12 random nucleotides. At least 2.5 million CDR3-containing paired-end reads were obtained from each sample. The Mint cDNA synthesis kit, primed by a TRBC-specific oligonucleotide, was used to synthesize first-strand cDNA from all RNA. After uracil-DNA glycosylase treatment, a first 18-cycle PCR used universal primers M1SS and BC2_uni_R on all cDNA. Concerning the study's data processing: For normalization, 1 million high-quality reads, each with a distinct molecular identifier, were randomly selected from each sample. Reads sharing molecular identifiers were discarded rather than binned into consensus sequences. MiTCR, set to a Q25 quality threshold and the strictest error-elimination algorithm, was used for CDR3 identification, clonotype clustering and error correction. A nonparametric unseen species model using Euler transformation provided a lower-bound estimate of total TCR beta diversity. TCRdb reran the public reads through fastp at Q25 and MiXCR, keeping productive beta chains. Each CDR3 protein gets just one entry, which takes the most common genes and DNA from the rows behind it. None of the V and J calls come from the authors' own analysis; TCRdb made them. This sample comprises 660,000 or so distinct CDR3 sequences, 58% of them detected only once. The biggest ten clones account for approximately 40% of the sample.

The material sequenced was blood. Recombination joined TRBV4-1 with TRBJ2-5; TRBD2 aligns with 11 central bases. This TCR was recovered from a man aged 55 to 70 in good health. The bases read TGCGCCAGCAGCCAAGAAACGGGACTAGCGGCACAAGAGACCCAGTACTTC. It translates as CASSQETGLAAQETQYF.